This T cell receptor (beta chain) was observed in a study of patients and donors after allogeneic stem cell transplantation. CDR3 length: 15 amino acids. CDR1 KGHDR and CDR2 SFDVKD come from the germline V gene. V dropped 8 bases and J dropped 5 bases, with 20 bases sitting between them. MiXCR, applied by TCRdb to the RT-PCR reads, yields one record per CDR3 protein. This table has about 960,000 distinct CDR3 sequences, 15% to 20% appearing once. Source material: blood, either unsorted or a sorted T cell fraction (not recorded which). The clonotype was recovered from a human donor who was either an allogeneic HSCT recipient or a stem cell or donor lymphocyte infusion donor (not recorded which). It is not recorded whose cells these are; they may come from a transplant donor. The chain recombines TRBV24-1 with TRBJ1-1; TRBD1 is a possible D gene (5 bases). In DNA, the CDR3 is TGTGCCACCACAAGCTCGAGGGGCCCAAGGACTGAAGCTTTCTTT. This encodes CATTSSRGPRTEAFF.